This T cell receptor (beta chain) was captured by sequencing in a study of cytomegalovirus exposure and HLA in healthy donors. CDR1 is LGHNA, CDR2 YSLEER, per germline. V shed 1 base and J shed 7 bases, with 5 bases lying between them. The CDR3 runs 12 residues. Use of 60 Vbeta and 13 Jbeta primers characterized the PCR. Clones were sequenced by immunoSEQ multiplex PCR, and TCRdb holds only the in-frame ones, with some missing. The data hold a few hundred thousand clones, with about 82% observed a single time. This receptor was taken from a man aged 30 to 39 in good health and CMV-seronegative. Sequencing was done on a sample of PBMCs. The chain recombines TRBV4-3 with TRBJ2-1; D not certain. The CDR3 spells CASSQASNEQFF. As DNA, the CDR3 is TGCGCCAGCAGCCAAGCGAGTAATGAGCAGTTCTTC.